This is a list of T cell receptor beta chains from one sample in a study of CD8+CD57+ T cells in acquired aplastic anemia. TCRdb called the reads again in MiXCR, with one record for every CDR3 protein. The sample yields some 180,000 distinct CDR3 sequences, 48% seen once. The specimen sequenced was sorted CD4+, CD8+, or CD8+CD57+ T cells (not recorded which) from PBMCs. These receptors were taken from a human donor with aplastic anemia. The CDR3 runs from the conserved cysteine through the conserved F or W. Each record gives: clone size, D gene, J gene, V gene, CDR3 DNA, CDR3 protein. A D gene is named only where the DNA matches it firmly. Size is omitted from some rows. Given values are once, few, many or a class for expanded clones.

- | - | TRBJ2-7 | TRBV24-1 | TGTGCCACCAGTGGCCCGACTGGCGGCTCCTACGAGCAGTACTTC | CATSGPTGGSYEQYF
many | - | TRBJ1-2 | TRBV5-4 | TGTGCCAGCAGTTCTAACCTCGGGGGCTATGGCTACACCTTC | CASSSNLGGYGYTF
- | TRBD1 | TRBJ2-1 | TRBV25-1 | TGTGCCAGCAGGCCCGCCTCCGGGACAGGGCTGGGGAATGAGCAGTTCTTC | CASRPASGTGLGNEQFF
few | - | TRBJ2-5 | TRBV24-1 | TGTGCCACCAGTGAGCAGGGACAGACCCAGTACTTC | CATSEQGQTQYF
few | TRBD1 | TRBJ2-1 | TRBV29-1 | TGCAGCGTTGACGACAGGGGAGATGAGCAGTTCTTC | CSVDDRGDEQFF
many | - | TRBJ1-6 | TRBV7-2 | TGTGCCAGCAGCTTGTCTACAGGGTTCTTGTCTTCACCCCTCCACTTT | CASSLSTGFLSSPLHF
- | - | TRBJ1-1 | TRBV9 | TGTGCCAGCAGCGTAGTTAACGCTGAAGCTTTCTTT | CASSVVNAEAFF
- | TRBD1 | TRBJ1-2 | TRBV27 | TGTGCCAGCAGTTCCCGACAGGGGGACTATGGCTACACCTTC | CASSSRQGDYGYTF
- | - | TRBJ2-5 | TRBV12-3/TRBV12-4 | TGTGCCAGCAGTTCCGGGACGAGTGGGAGGGAGACCCAGTACTTC | CASSSGTSGRETQYF
many | TRBD1 | TRBJ1-2 | TRBV6-1 | TGTGCCAGCAGTGAAATGACAGGGACCTATGGCTACACCTTC | CASSEMTGTYGYTF
few | - | TRBJ2-1 | TRBV12-5 | TGTGCTAGTGGTTTGACAGGGAGCAATGAGCAGTTCTTC | CASGLTGSNEQFF
many | - | TRBJ1-1 | TRBV20-1 | TGCAGTGCTAGAGATTTAGGCAGGACCCACACTGAAGCTTTCTTT | CSARDLGRTHTEAFF
few | - | TRBJ2-7 | TRBV20-1 | TGCAGTGCCACGGACGGAGGTGGCGAGCAGTACTTC | CSATDGGGEQYF
many | - | TRBJ1-5 | TRBV14 | TGTGCCAGCAGCCAGGGGGGTCGAGGGGGGGTCAATCAGCCCCAGCATTTT | CASSQGGRGGVNQPQHF
- | - | TRBJ1-2 | TRBV29-1 | TGCAGCGTTCCTACCGGGGCCAGGTATGGCTACACCTTC | CSVPTGARYGYTF
few | - | TRBJ2-3 | TRBV19 | TGTGCCAGTAGTGTATCCACCCGACAGCCGGGGCCAGATACGCAGTATTTT | CASSVSTRQPGPDTQYF
- | TRBD1 | TRBJ1-2 | TRBV10-2 | TGCGCCAGCAGGGGCTTAGGGACAGGGAATGGCTACACCTTC | CASRGLGTGNGYTF
- | TRBD1 | TRBJ2-5 | TRBV5-4 | TGTGCCAGCAGCTCCCTCGACAGGGGACGTGTCTGGGAGACCCAGTACTTC | CASSSLDRGRVWETQYF
- | - | TRBJ2-7 | TRBV5-1 | TGCGCCAGCAAGCAAGGGATGGGGGCTTCCTACGAGCAGTACTTC | CASKQGMGASYEQYF
many | - | TRBJ2-3 | TRBV12-3/TRBV12-4 | TGTGCCAGCAGTGCCACATGGGCGCCGATCGCAGATACGCAGTATTTT | CASSATWAPIADTQYF
- | TRBD1 | TRBJ1-1 | TRBV20-1 | TGCAGTGCTAGTGGGGGACAGGGGGTTAACACTGAAGCTTTCTTT | CSASGGQGVNTEAFF
many | TRBD2 | TRBJ2-3 | TRBV5-1 | TGCGCCAGCAGCTTCGGGGAGGGAATAGATACGCAGTATTTT | CASSFGEGIDTQYF
- | TRBD2 | TRBJ2-3 | TRBV11-1 | TGTGCCAGCAGCCCAGCGGGGTTTGGCACAGATACGGAGTATTTT | CASSPAGFGTDTEYF
many | TRBD1 | TRBJ2-7 | TRBV6-4 | TGTGCCAGCAGTGTCTCCCCAGGGGGATCCTACGAGCAGTACTTC | CASSVSPGGSYEQYF
few | - | TRBJ1-4 | TRBV20-1 | TGCAGTGCTAGAGACAGGTCAACTAATGAAAAACTGTTTTTT | CSARDRSTNEKLFF
- | - | TRBJ2-3 | TRBV11-1 | TGTGCCAGCAGCTACGGGACACTAAACACAGATACGCAGTATTTT | CASSYGTLNTDTQYF
many | - | TRBJ2-6 | TRBV19 | TGTGCCAGTAGTTATGGGGGCTCTGGGGCCAACGTCCTGACTTTC | CASSYGGSGANVLTF
- | - | TRBJ2-7 | TRBV29-1 | TGCAGCGCTACCGAACCCACATCCTACGAGCAGTACTTC | CSATEPTSYEQYF
many | - | TRBJ2-3 | TRBV9 | TGTGCCAGCAGCGTTCGAATAACAGATACGCAGTATTTT | CASSVRITDTQYF
- | TRBD1 | TRBJ2-2 | TRBV20-1 | TGCAGTGCTAGGTGGGACAGGGGCACGAACACCGGGGAGCTGTTTTTT | CSARWDRGTNTGELFF
once | - | TRBJ1-5 | TRBV6-1 | TGTGCCAGCAGTGAGGATTCACATAGCAATCAGCCCCAGCATTTT | CASSEDSHSNQPQHF
- | - | TRBJ2-7 | TRBV24-1 | TGTGCCACCAGTGATGGACCGTACGAGCAGTACTTC | CATSDGPYEQYF
- | - | TRBJ2-1 | TRBV2 | TGTGCCACATTCCCACCGGGGAATGAGCAGTTCTTC | CATFPPGNEQFF
once | - | TRBJ1-2 | TRBV2 | TGTGCCAGCAGTACCGACAGTAACTATGGCTACACCTTC | CASSTDSNYGYTF
- | - | TRBJ2-1 | TRBV10-3 | TGTGCCATCAGTGATTTCTACAATGAGCAGTTCTTC | CAISDFYNEQFF
- | - | TRBJ1-1 | TRBV7-8 | TGTGCCAGCAGCTCACCACTAGTTGGGGACACTGAAGCTTTCTTT | CASSSPLVGDTEAFF
- | TRBD2 | TRBJ2-7 | TRBV7-2 | TGTGCCAGCAGCCAAGCCGGGGGGGTCGAGCAGTACTTC | CASSQAGGVEQYF
- | - | TRBJ1-2 | TRBV7-6 | TGTGCCAGCAGCCGTTGGGGCTATGGCTACACCTTC | CASSRWGYGYTF
many | - | TRBJ1-1 | TRBV4-1 | TGCGCCAGCAGCCAAGCGGGCAGGGTGGTCACTGAAGCTTTCTTT | CASSQAGRVVTEAFF
many | - | TRBJ1-2 | TRBV20-1 | TGCAGTGCTAGAGAACAAACCCGGACCTATGGCTACACCTTC | CSAREQTRTYGYTF
many | - | TRBJ1-2 | TRBV20-1 | TGCAGTGCCCCGATCCGGGGAAGGTATGGCTACACCTTC | CSAPIRGRYGYTF
- | - | TRBJ1-3 | TRBV27 | TGTGCCAGCAGTTTACAGGGTGTTACCTCTGGAAACACCATATATTTT | CASSLQGVTSGNTIYF
- | - | TRBJ2-5 | TRBV7-2 | TGTGCCAGCATCAAGAGGCGTGTCGAGACCCAGTACTTC | CASIKRRVETQYF
- | - | TRBJ2-1 | TRBV10-3 | TGTGCCATCAGCCGGGACACATACAATGGGCAGTTCTTC | CAISRDTYNGQFF
- | TRBD2 | TRBJ2-3 | TRBV20-1 | TGCAGTGCTAGTGGGACTAGCGGAAACCCAGATACGCAGTATTTT | CSASGTSGNPDTQYF
few | TRBD2 | TRBJ2-3 | TRBV3-1 | TGTGCCAGCAGCCAAACGAGCGGGGGGACAGATACGCAGTATTTT | CASSQTSGGTDTQYF
- | TRBD1 | TRBJ2-7 | TRBV20-1 | TGCAGTGCAAGACAGGGCCTTTGGTACGAGCAGTACTTC | CSARQGLWYEQYF
many | - | TRBJ2-2 | TRBV20-1 | TGCAGTGTTGGTGGAAACACCGGGGAGCTGTTTTTT | CSVGGNTGELFF
- | TRBD2 | TRBJ2-3 | TRBV6-4 | TGTGCCAGCAGTGAACTAGCGGGGTCCACAGATACGCAGTATTTT | CASSELAGSTDTQYF
once | TRBD1 | TRBJ1-4 | TRBV6-2/TRBV6-3 | TGTGCCAGCATCAGACAGGGAAGAAAACTGTTTTTT | CASIRQGRKLFF
- | - | TRBJ2-3 | TRBV6-1 | TGTGCCAGCAGTGAAGCATCGGGGCCCGCACCGGCAGATACGCAGTATTTT | CASSEASGPAPADTQYF
once | - | TRBJ1-1 | TRBV20-1 | TGCAGTGCTTTGGACATGACAATGAACACTGAAGCTTTCTTT | CSALDMTMNTEAFF
- | - | TRBJ2-7 | TRBV7-9 | TGTGCCAGCAGCTTAGTGACAGCTGTCGAGCAGTACTTC | CASSLVTAVEQYF
- | TRBD1 | TRBJ1-4 | TRBV10-3 | TGTGCCATCAGTGAAAACCCGACAGGGCGAGGGGAAAAACTGTTTTTT | CAISENPTGRGEKLFF